This TCR beta chain was sequenced in a study of long-term antiretroviral therapy in people with HIV. CDR3 size: 12 residues. Version v3.0 of the immunoSEQ assay was performed at survey level. TCRdb's table, derived via immunoSEQ multiplex PCR, lists solely in-frame clones and lacks some. The top ten clones hold approximately 10% of a sample with tens of thousands of clones, about 80% of them seen once. A word on this clone: Its antigen is currently unknown. The same CDR3 arises from other DNA sequences in this sample as well.

Findings of the study overall: On ART adherence, viral resistance or therapy changes, no data were available.

V usage is TRBV23-1 and J usage is TRBJ2-5; D is unclear. TRBV23-1 is noted as an ORF with a role that remains uncertain. The sequenced sample was unsorted PBMCs, obtained 1.1 years before starting antiretroviral therapy. The TCR comes from a woman aged 40 to 50 with HIV. CDR3: CVLTDSQETQYF. The CDR3 DNA reads TGCGTCCTGACGGATTCCCAAGAGACCCAGTACTTC.